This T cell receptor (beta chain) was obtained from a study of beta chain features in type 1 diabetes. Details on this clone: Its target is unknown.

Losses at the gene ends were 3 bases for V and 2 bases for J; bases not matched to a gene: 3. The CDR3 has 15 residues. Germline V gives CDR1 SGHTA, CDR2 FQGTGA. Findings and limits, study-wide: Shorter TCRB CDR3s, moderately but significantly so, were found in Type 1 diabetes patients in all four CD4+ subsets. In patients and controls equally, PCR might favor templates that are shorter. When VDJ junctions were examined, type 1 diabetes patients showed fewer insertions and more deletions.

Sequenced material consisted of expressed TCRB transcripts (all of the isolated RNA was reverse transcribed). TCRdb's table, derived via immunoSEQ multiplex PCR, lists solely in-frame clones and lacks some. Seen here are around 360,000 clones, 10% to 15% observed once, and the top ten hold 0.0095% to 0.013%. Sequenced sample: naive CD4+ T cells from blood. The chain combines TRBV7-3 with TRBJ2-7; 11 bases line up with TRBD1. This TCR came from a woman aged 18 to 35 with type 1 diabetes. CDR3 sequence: CASSFGTGGAYEQYF. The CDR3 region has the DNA TGTGCCAGCAGCTTCGGGACAGGGGGAGCCTACGAGCAGTACTTC.